The subject of this entry is one TCR beta chain. What it binds is unknown. This could be a read error, since a much larger clone is one nucleotide away. The source of the sample is a study of T cells in Graves' hyperthyroidism and ophthalmopathy. Regions amplified from RNA transcripts were the TCR beta CDR3 regions. An initial round of RT-PCR targeting the TCR CDR3 relied on the HTBI primer set. TCRdb itself ran the multiplex PCR reads through MiXCR, one entry per CDR3 protein. The table includes roughly 740,000 distinct CDR3 sequences, around 15% detected once. Whole-study findings and limits: Ophthalmopathy and stable hyperthyroidism were told apart by a 13 V-J model. Ophthalmopathy, as predicted by the model, came a median 6.5 months after the prediction.

Germline V lookup: CDR1 SGHAT, CDR2 FQNNGV. There are 18 residues in the CDR3. Unmatched junction bases numbered 13, after V lost 5 bases and J lost 0 bases. Hyperthyroidism, newly diagnosed and lasting under 2 months, affected patients aged 18 to 65. In making diagnoses, clinical symptoms, serum thyroxine and TRAb, thyroid ultrasound and orbital computed tomography were all used. V gene TRBV11-2 combines with J gene TRBJ2-1; 7 bases are a match to TRBD2. The sequence was collected from a man between 18 and 35 years old with Graves' hyperthyroidism. Sequenced material: blood. The CDR3 bases are TGTGCCAGCAGCCGCTCCTTACTAGCGACGAGCTCCTACAATGAGCAGTTCTTC. Translated: CASSRSLLATSSYNEQFF.